The 19 T cell receptor beta chains listed next were all sequenced from one sample in a study of chemoradiotherapy in HPV16-positive cancers. The repertoire was sequenced with immunoSEQ multiplex PCR; TCRdb's copy has only in-frame clones and lacks some. The sample includes over a thousand clones, 85% to 90% of them seen just once. This specimen was tumor tissue, taken from a patient who underwent chemoradiotherapy. These receptors were taken from a human donor with HPV-associated anogenital cancer.

The V gene is TRBV6-4, the J gene TRBJ2-3; D is unresolved. Germline CDR1 is MRHNA and CDR2 is SNTAGT. Trimming stripped 0 bases from V and 5 bases from J, with 6 bases between. The CDR3 runs 13 residues. The CDR3 bases are TGTGCCAGCAGTGACTCAGTTGAAGATACGCAGTATTTT. Its protein product is CASSDSVEDTQYF.

The chain joins TRBV7-2 to TRBJ1-3; D not certain. This CDR3 spans 12 amino acids. Germline V gene lookup returns CDR1 SGHTA and CDR2 FQGNSA. The V end lost 3 bases, the J end lost 9 bases, and 9 bases lay between the germline ends. CDR3 protein: CASSFPGSTIYF. The CDR3, as DNA: TGTGCCAGCAGCTTTCCCGGCAGCACCATATATTTT.

This chain joins TRBV5-3 and TRBJ2-7; 8 positions agree with TRBD2. TRBV5-3 carries the ORF label, with uncertain function. The CDR3 consists of 12 residues. Trimming removed 6 bases from V and 10 bases from J; junction bases left unmatched: 9. Here the CDR3 DNA reads TGTGCCAGAAACCACGATAGCGGGATTCAGTACTTC. It translates to CARNHDSGIQYF.

This chain connects TRBV7-9 to TRBJ1-1; D might be TRBD1 (5 bases). In germline, CDR1 is SEHNR, CDR2 FQNEAQ (reference sequence). The CDR3 sequence is 14 residues long. V lost 6 bases, J lost 1 base, and 12 bases lay in between. CDR3 in DNA: TGTGCCAGCAGGTATATTGGGACGAACACTGAAGCTTTCTTT. Translation: CASRYIGTNTEAFF.

This clone has more than one count but fewer than ten. The V and J genes are TRBV5-1 and TRBJ1-2, with D perhaps TRBD1 (5 bases). Per the germline V gene, CDR1 is SGHRS and CDR2 is YFSETQ. Trimming shortened V by 4 bases and J by 6 bases, and 16 bases separated the two germline ends. The CDR3 length is 14 residues. The CDR3 nucleotides read TGCGCCAGCAGCCTGTTCGAGGGGACGAATGGCTACACCTTC. The encoded protein is CASSLFEGTNGYTF.

The chain uses TRBV30 and TRBJ2-3, with 11 bases aligning to TRBD2. The CDR3 is 15 amino acids. Losses at the gene ends were 3 bases for V and 7 bases for J; bases not matched to a gene: 9. Germline V gives CDR1 GTSNPN, CDR2 SVGIG (reference sequence). CDR3 in DNA: TGTGCCTGGAGAACTAGCGGGGGCGCTTTGTATACGCAGTATTTT. It translates to CAWRTSGGALYTQYF.

The rearrangement links TRBV2 to TRBJ2-7; D gene uncertain. V gave up 4 bases and J gave up 3 bases, with 10 bases separating them. The CDR3 spans 13 residues. CDR1 is SNHLY and CDR2 is FYNNEI in the germline V gene. The CDR3 loop is CASSGESGYEQYF. Here the CDR3 DNA reads TGTGCCAGCAGTGGAGAATCGGGCTACGAGCAGTACTTC.

The chain is built from TRBV7-8 and TRBJ2-1; 12 nucleotides align to TRBD2. J lost 7 bases, V lost 5 bases, and 12 bases had no gene match. The CDR3 runs 17 residues. Germline CDR1 is SGHVS and CDR2 is FQNEAQ. For the CDR3, the DNA is TGTGCCAGCAGCCAACAAAAACTAGCGGGGGGCGGGAATGAGCAGTTCTTC. It specifies CASSQQKLAGGGNEQFF. Looking up the rest from reference TRBV7-8 and TRBJ2-1 gives the full variable domain: GAGVSQSPRYKVAKRGQDVALRCDPISGHVSLFWYQQALGQGPEFLTYFQNEAQLDKSGLPSDRFFAERPEGSVSTLKIQRTQQEDSAVYLCASSQQKLAGGGNEQFFGPGTRLTVL.

The V and J genes are TRBV7-9 and TRBJ2-1, with TRBD2 as a possible D gene (7 bases). Germline loops: CDR1 SEHNR, CDR2 FQNEAQ (reference sequence). V gave up 3 bases and J gave up 5 bases, with 20 bases separating them. The CDR3 is 17 residues long. DNA for the CDR3: TGTGCCAGCAGCTTCGGTACGGGGGGCCTCTTTAACAATGAGCAGTTCTTC. It is translated as CASSFGTGGLFNNEQFF.

This clone was seen just once. The CDR3, as DNA: TGTGCCAGTAGTATAGCCCTCCTCTACGAGCAGTACTTC. Protein: CASSIALLYEQYF. This chain links TRBV19 with TRBJ2-7; D not resolved. Germline V gene sequence: CDR1 LNHDA, CDR2 SQIVND (reference sequence). CDR3 length equals 13 residues. V was shortened by 1 base and J by 3 bases, with 7 bases between the two germline ends.

V gene TRBV10-2 combines with J gene TRBJ2-1; 8 bases fit TRBD2. The CDR3 loop spans 13 amino acids. The V and J ends lost 7 bases and 9 bases, in that order; junction bases with no gene match: 8. Germline V gives CDR1 WSHSY, CDR2 SAAADI. For the CDR3, the DNA is TGCGCCAGCACCGTCGGGGGGGCACTTGAGCAGTTCTTC. This gives the protein CASTVGGALEQFF.

The CDR3 DNA sequence: TGTGCCAGCAGCTTCGGTAGCGGGAACACCGGGGAGCTGTTTTTT. This encodes CASSFGSGNTGELFF. The rearrangement uses TRBV5-4 and TRBJ2-2, with D tentatively TRBD2 (6 bases). V lost 2 bases to trimming and J lost 1 base, with 9 bases between them. Germline loops: CDR1 SGHNT, CDR2 YYREEE (reference sequence). The CDR3 runs 15 residues.

The CDR3 coding sequence is TGTGCCAGCAGTTTAGTGGCAAGCCTAAGTTTACAGCAGTACTTC. Protein product: CASSLVASLSLQQYF. J is TRBJ2-7 and V is TRBV27; no definite D call. The CDR3 is made up of 15 amino acids. Germline CDR1 and CDR2: MNHEY and SMNVEV (reference sequence). Trimming removed 2 bases from V and 8 bases from J, with 19 bases in between.

The V gene is TRBV5-1, the J gene TRBJ1-1; 9 bases align to TRBD1. Germline V gene sequence: CDR1 SGHRS, CDR2 YFSETQ. Trimming removed 2 bases from V and 1 base from J; junction bases left unmatched: 15. CDR3 length: 19 residues. CDR3: CASSFDPLPRGQGNTEAFF. As DNA, the CDR3 is TGCGCCAGCAGCTTCGACCCTCTACCGCGGGGACAGGGGAACACTGAAGCTTTCTTT. Looking up the rest from reference TRBV5-1 and TRBJ1-1 gives the full variable domain: KAGVTQTPRYLIKTRGQQVTLSCSPISGHRSVSWYQQTPGQGLQFLFEYFSETQRNKGNFPGRFSGRQFSNSRSEMNVSTLELGDSALYLCASSFDPLPRGQGNTEAFFGQGTRLTVV.

The chain recombines TRBV5-1 with TRBJ2-7; 7 nucleotides agree with TRBD2. This CDR3 is 14 amino acids long. V lost 4 bases, J lost 3 bases, and 7 bases stayed unmatched. Germline V gives CDR1 SGHRS, CDR2 YFSETQ. CDR3 loop: CASSPGTIDYEQYF. CDR3 sequence (DNA): TGCGCCAGCAGCCCGGGGACTATTGACTACGAGCAGTACTTC.

This clone has only one observation. The chain has TRBV28 and TRBJ1-3; the D gene is possibly TRBD1 (5 bases). Germline values: CDR1 MDHEN, CDR2 SYDVKM. V shed 1 base and J shed 11 bases, with 9 bases lying between them. The CDR3 loop spans 12 amino acids. CDR3 nucleotides: TGTGCCAGCAGTTTATTGAGGGGCCCCATATATTTT. It is translated as CASSLLRGPIYF.

This chain uses TRBV7-2 with TRBJ2-7; TRBD1 might be the D (6 bases). CDR1 is SGHTA, CDR2 FQGNSA, per germline. The CDR3 runs 15 residues. V shed 8 bases and J shed 1 base, with 18 bases lying between them. CDR3 amino acids: CASSDPGTPSYEQYF. The CDR3 bases are TGTGCCAGCTCTGACCCCGGGACACCATCCTACGAGCAGTACTTC.

The chain couples TRBV10-2 to TRBJ2-7; TRBD2 matches at 8 bases. Germline V gives CDR1 WSHSY, CDR2 SAAADI. The CDR3 loop spans 13 amino acids. Trimming removed 6 bases from V and 3 bases from J; junction bases left unmatched: 4. Here the CDR3 DNA reads TGCGCCAGCAGCCCCGGGGGGGTCTACGAGCAGTACTTC. The encoded protein is CASSPGGVYEQYF.

V is TRBV7-6 and J is TRBJ1-5; TRBD1 aligns across 8 bases. The CDR3 sequence is 14 residues long. Per germline, CDR1 SGHVS and CDR2 FNYEAQ. Trimming at V came to 2 bases and at J to 8 bases, leaving 5 bases not matched to a gene. CDR3: CASSLSGGGEPQHF. The CDR3 DNA reads TGTGCCAGCAGCTTATCAGGGGGCGGGGAGCCCCAGCATTTT.